The clone carrying this T cell receptor beta chain is a singleton in its sample. This table comes from immunoSEQ multiplex PCR, and its TCRdb copy is limited to in-frame clones, with some not included. Of 96,000 or so clones in the sample, 93% were seen once. The CDR3 contains 16 residues. Trimming took off 5 bases at V and 0 bases at J, with 15 bases between the two ends. Germline assignment: CDR1 SGHTA and CDR2 FQGNSA. This specimen comes from a study of control samples from healthy donors and cancer patients. The V and J genes are TRBV7-2 and TRBJ2-3; D unresolved. Source material: blood. The TCR originated in a man between 18 and 35 years old in good health. The CDR3 sequence: CASSPPDRFSTDTQYF. CDR3 bases: TGTGCCAGCAGCCCCCCGGACCGTTTTAGCACAGATACGCAGTATTTT.